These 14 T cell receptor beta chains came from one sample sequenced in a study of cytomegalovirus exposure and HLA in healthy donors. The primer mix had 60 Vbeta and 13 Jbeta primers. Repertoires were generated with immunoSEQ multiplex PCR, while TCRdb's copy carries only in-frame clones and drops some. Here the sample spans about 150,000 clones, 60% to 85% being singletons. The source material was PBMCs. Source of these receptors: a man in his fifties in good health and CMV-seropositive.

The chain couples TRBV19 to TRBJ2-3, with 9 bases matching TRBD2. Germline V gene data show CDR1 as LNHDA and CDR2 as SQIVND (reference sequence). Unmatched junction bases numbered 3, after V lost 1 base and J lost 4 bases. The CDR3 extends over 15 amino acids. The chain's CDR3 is CASSIGGRVPDTQYF. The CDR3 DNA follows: TGTGCCAGTAGTATAGGCGGGAGGGTCCCAGATACGCAGTATTTT.

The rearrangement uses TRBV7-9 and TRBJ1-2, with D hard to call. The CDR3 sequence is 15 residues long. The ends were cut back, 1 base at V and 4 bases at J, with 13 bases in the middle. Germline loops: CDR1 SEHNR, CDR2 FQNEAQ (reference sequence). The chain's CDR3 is CASSLDRGGSYGYTF. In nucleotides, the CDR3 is TGTGCCAGCAGCTTAGATCGGGGAGGGTCCTATGGCTACACCTTC.

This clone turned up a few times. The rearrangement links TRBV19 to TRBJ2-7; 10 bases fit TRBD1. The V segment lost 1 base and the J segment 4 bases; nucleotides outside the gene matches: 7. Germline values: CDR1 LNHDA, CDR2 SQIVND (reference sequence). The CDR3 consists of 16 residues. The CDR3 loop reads CASSIVGTGVLYEQYF. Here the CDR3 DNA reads TGTGCCAGTAGTATAGTCGGGACAGGGGTTTTGTACGAGCAGTACTTC. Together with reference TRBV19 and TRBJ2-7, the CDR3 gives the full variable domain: DGGITQSPKYLFRKEGQNVTLSCEQNLNHDAMYWYRQDPGQGLRLIYYSQIVNDFQKGDIAEGYSVSREKKESFPLTVTSAQKNPTAFYLCASSIVGTGVLYEQYFGPGTRLTVT.

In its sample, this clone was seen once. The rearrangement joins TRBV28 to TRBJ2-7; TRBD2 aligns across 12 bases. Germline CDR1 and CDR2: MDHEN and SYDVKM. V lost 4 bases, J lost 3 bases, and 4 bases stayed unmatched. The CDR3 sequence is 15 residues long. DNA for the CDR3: TGTGCCAGCAGTTCTACTAGCGGGAGGTTCTACGAGCAGTACTTC. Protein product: CASSSTSGRFYEQYF.

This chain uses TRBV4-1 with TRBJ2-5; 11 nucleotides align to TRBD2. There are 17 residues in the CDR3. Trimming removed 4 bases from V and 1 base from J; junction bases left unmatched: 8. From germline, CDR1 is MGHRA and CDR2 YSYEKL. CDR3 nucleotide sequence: TGCGCCAGCAGCCGGACTAGCGGGTCATTTCCCCAAGAGACCCAGTACTTC. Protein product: CASSRTSGSFPQETQYF.

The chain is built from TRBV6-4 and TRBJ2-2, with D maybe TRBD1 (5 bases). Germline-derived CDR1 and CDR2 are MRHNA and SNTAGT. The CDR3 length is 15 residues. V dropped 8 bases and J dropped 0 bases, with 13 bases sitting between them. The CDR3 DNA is TGTGCCAGCGGGGCCCAAAGCACGAACACCGGGGAGCTGTTTTTT. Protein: CASGAQSTNTGELFF.

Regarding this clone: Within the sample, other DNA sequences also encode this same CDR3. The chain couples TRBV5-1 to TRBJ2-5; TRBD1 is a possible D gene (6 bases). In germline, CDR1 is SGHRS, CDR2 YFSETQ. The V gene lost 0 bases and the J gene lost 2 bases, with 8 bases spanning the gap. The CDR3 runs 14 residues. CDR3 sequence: CASSLGTGQETQYF. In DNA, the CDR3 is TGCGCCAGCAGCTTGGGAACAGGGCAAGAGACCCAGTACTTC.

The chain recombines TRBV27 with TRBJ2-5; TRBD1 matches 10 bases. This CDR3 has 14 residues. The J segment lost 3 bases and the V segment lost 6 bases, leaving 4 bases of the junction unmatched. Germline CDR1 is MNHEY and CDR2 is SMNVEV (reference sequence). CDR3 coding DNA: TGTGCCAGCAGCTCCGGGACAGGGGAAGAGACCCAGTACTTC. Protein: CASSSGTGEETQYF.

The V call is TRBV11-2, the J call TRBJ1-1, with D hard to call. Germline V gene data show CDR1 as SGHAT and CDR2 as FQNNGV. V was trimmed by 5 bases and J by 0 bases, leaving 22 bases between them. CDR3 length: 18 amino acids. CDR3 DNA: TGTGCCAGCAGCCGACTGGGGTCGGTGGAGCGGCTGAACACTGAAGCTTTCTTT. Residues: CASSRLGSVERLNTEAFF.

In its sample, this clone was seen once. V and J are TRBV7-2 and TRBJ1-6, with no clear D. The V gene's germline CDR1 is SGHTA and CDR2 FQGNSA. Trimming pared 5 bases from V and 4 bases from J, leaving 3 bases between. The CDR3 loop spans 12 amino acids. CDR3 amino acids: CASSPYNSPLHF. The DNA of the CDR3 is TGTGCCAGCAGCCCGTATAATTCACCCCTCCACTTT.

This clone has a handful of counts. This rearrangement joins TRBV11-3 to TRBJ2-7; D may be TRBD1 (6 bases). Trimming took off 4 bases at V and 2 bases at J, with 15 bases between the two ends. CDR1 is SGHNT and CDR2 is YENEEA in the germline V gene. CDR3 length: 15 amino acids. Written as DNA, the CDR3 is TGTGCCAGCAGCTACTCCGGGACACCGGCCTACGAGCAGTACTTC. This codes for CASSYSGTPAYEQYF.

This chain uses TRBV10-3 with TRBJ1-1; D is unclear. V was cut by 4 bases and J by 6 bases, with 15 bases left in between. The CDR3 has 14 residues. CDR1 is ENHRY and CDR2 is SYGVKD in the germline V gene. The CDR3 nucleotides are TGTGCCATCAGTGTCTCTCAGGAGGCCCCTGAAGCTTTCTTT. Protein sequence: CAISVSQEAPEAFF.

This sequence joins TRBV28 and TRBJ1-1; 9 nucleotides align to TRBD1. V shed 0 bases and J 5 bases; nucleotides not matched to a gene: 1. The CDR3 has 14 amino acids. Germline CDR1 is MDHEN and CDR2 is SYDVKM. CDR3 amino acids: CASSLWTGGTEAFF. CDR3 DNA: TGTGCCAGCAGTTTATGGACAGGGGGGACTGAAGCTTTCTTT.

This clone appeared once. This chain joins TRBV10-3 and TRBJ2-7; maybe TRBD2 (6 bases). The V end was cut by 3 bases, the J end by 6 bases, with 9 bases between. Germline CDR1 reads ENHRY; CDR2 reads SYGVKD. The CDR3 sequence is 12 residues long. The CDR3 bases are TGTGCCATCAGTGATTCCGGGGGCGAGCAGTACTTC. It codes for CAISDSGGEQYF.